A selection of T cell receptor beta chains follows, all from one sample in a study of blood T cell repertoires in COVID-19. Here immunoSEQ multiplex PCR was the method, and the copy in TCRdb shows in-frame clones only, minus some. The repertoire has 200,000 to 250,000 clones, 70% to 90% of them found once; the top ten carry 3% to 4%. Specimen: PBMCs or T cells enriched from blood (not recorded which). The origin of the receptors is a woman aged 40 to 55 with acute COVID-19. The CDR3 runs from the conserved cysteine through the conserved F or W. D genes are given only for firm matches. Clone size is stated in some rows and not others, as once, few, many or a class when expanded.

J gene: TRBJ1-2
D gene: -
V gene: TRBV6-2/TRBV6-3
clone size: -
CDR3 protein: CASSWTSGPRGYTF
CDR3 DNA: TGTGCCAGCAGCTGGACATCAGGACCGAGGGGCTACACCTTC

J gene: TRBJ1-1
D gene: -
V gene: TRBV28
clone size: -
CDR3 protein: CASSLVYTEAFF
CDR3 DNA: TGTGCCAGCAGTTTAGTCTACACTGAAGCTTTCTTT

J gene: TRBJ1-1
D gene: -
V gene: TRBV9
clone size: -
CDR3 protein: CASSTQLMNTEAFF
CDR3 DNA: TGTGCCAGCAGCACACAGCTAATGAACACTGAAGCTTTCTTT

J gene: TRBJ1-3
D gene: TRBD1
V gene: TRBV2
clone size: -
CDR3 protein: CASSGGTGGGNTIYF
CDR3 DNA: TGTGCCAGCAGTGGGGGGACAGGGGGCGGAAACACCATATATTTT

J gene: TRBJ2-5
D gene: TRBD2
V gene: TRBV3-1/TRBV3-2
clone size: -
CDR3 protein: CASSQSLLAGGHGETQYF
CDR3 DNA: TGTGCCAGCAGCCAAAGTCTCCTAGCGGGAGGGCACGGAGAGACCCAGTACTTC

J gene: TRBJ2-3
D gene: TRBD1
V gene: TRBV5-4
clone size: -
CDR3 protein: CASSTGTVERDTQYF
CDR3 DNA: TGTGCCAGCAGCACTGGGACAGTCGAGAGAGATACGCAGTATTTT

J gene: TRBJ1-3
D gene: TRBD1
V gene: TRBV19
clone size: -
CDR3 protein: CASSLDRGSGNTIYF
CDR3 DNA: TGTGCCAGTAGTTTGGACAGGGGGTCTGGAAACACCATATATTTT

J gene: TRBJ2-3
D gene: TRBD2
V gene: TRBV28
clone size: -
CDR3 protein: CASTSRSGLAGVKADTQYF
CDR3 DNA: TGTGCCAGCACTTCCCGGAGCGGGCTAGCGGGAGTCAAAGCAGATACGCAGTATTTT

J gene: TRBJ2-7
D gene: TRBD2
V gene: TRBV3-1/TRBV3-2
clone size: -
CDR3 protein: CASSQDGPGGEQYF
CDR3 DNA: TGTGCCAGCAGCCAAGATGGCCCGGGGGGCGAGCAGTACTTC

J gene: TRBJ2-2
D gene: -
V gene: TRBV21-1
clone size: -
CDR3 protein: CASSKGAVLSSGTGELFF
CDR3 DNA: TGTGCCAGCAGCAAAGGTGCAGTACTTTCTTCGGGCACCGGGGAGCTGTTTTTT

J gene: TRBJ2-5
D gene: TRBD2
V gene: TRBV3-1/TRBV3-2
clone size: -
CDR3 protein: CASSQERTSGSQETQYF
CDR3 DNA: TGTGCCAGCAGCCAAGAGAGGACTAGCGGGAGTCAAGAGACCCAGTACTTC

J gene: TRBJ2-7
D gene: -
V gene: TRBV18
clone size: -
CDR3 protein: CASSSGQRYEQYF
CDR3 DNA: TGTGCCAGCTCCTCAGGACAGCGCTACGAGCAGTACTTC

J gene: TRBJ2-6
D gene: -
V gene: TRBV19
clone size: -
CDR3 protein: CASTPSTSGANVLTF
CDR3 DNA: TGTGCCAGTACCCCCTCGACTAGTGGGGCCAACGTCCTGACTTTC

J gene: TRBJ2-5
D gene: TRBD2
V gene: TRBV5-6
clone size: -
CDR3 protein: CASSYGLAGVETQYF
CDR3 DNA: TGTGCCAGCAGCTATGGGCTAGCGGGAGTAGAGACCCAGTACTTC

J gene: TRBJ2-2
D gene: TRBD1
V gene: TRBV5-1
clone size: -
CDR3 protein: CASKHPGQGANTGELFF
CDR3 DNA: TGCGCCAGCAAGCACCCGGGACAGGGGGCGAACACCGGGGAGCTGTTTTTT

J gene: TRBJ2-1
D gene: -
V gene: TRBV7-9
clone size: -
CDR3 protein: CASSSLGPPRGNEQFF
CDR3 DNA: TGTGCCAGCAGCTCCCTGGGTCCCCCAAGGGGCAATGAGCAGTTCTTC

J gene: TRBJ1-2
D gene: -
V gene: TRBV7-9
clone size: -
CDR3 protein: CASSPGFETWGYTF
CDR3 DNA: TGTGCCAGCAGCCCGGGGTTCGAAACTTGGGGCTACACCTTC

J gene: TRBJ2-3
D gene: TRBD2
V gene: TRBV3-1/TRBV3-2
clone size: -
CDR3 protein: CASSRTSARGTDTQYF
CDR3 DNA: TGTGCCAGCAGCAGGACTAGCGCCCGGGGCACAGATACGCAGTATTTT

J gene: TRBJ1-2
D gene: -
V gene: TRBV28
clone size: few
CDR3 protein: CASSLFEGSGFDYGYTF
CDR3 DNA: TGTGCCAGCAGTTTATTCGAGGGTTCGGGGTTTGACTATGGCTACACCTTC

J gene: TRBJ2-3
D gene: -
V gene: TRBV7-2
clone size: -
CDR3 protein: CASRNLGDTQYF
CDR3 DNA: TGTGCCAGCAGAAACCTAGGAGATACGCAGTATTTT

J gene: TRBJ1-2
D gene: -
V gene: TRBV11-1
clone size: once
CDR3 protein: CASSLAAGLYGYTF
CDR3 DNA: TGTGCCAGCAGCCTCGCCGCAGGGCTTTATGGCTACACCTTC

J gene: TRBJ1-5
D gene: -
V gene: TRBV6-5
clone size: -
CDR3 protein: CASKIGEGGQPQHF
CDR3 DNA: TGTGCCAGCAAAATAGGGGAGGGTGGTCAGCCCCAGCATTTT